The rows below give T cell receptor beta chains drawn from one sample of a study of T cells in localized non-small cell lung cancer. The table came from immunoSEQ multiplex PCR; TCRdb's copy has only in-frame clones and leaves some out. The sample contains roughly 3,000 clones, around 30% of which appear only once. This material consisted of lung tumor tissue, taken before any cancer treatment. These receptors were obtained from a male donor older than 55 with stage I lung adenocarcinoma. Both conserved end residues are trimmed from each CDR3. The order of the fields is V gene, CDR3 protein.

V gene: TRBV19
CDR3 protein: ASRRTGFKNIQY

V gene: TRBV19
CDR3 protein: ASSPLGTSGQPGGTQY

V gene: TRBV6-8
CDR3 protein: ASKAGEGYGYT

V gene: TRBV28
CDR3 protein: ASSEGQGVTEAF

V gene: TRBV11-3
CDR3 protein: ASSFGTGTSYEQF

V gene: TRBV6-8
CDR3 protein: ASSYTPLGTEAF

V gene: TRBV7-2
CDR3 protein: ATSDRAENIQY

V gene: TRBV11-3
CDR3 protein: ASSRHEVTGGPGAF

V gene: TRBV11-3
CDR3 protein: ASSLSRGANNEQF

V gene: TRBV6-8
CDR3 protein: ASRRGGQESRTEAF

V gene: TRBV7-1
CDR3 protein: ASSAGYDQPQH

V gene: TRBV9
CDR3 protein: ASNNRYPSGYEQY

V gene: TRBV30
CDR3 protein: AGDSQPFGDTIY

V gene: TRBV29-1
CDR3 protein: SVPNDRRYNEQF

V gene: TRBV19
CDR3 protein: ASSYTGNYGYT

V gene: TRBV9
CDR3 protein: ASSVGGTEAF

V gene: TRBV11-3
CDR3 protein: ASSPSKGAITEAF

V gene: TRBV19
CDR3 protein: ASSRDRDEQF

V gene: TRBV6-8
CDR3 protein: ASSYVSHRTVQY

V gene: TRBV11-3
CDR3 protein: ASSLGREAASNYGYT

V gene: TRBV6-8
CDR3 protein: ASSVLPLLAGAHYEQY

V gene: TRBV30
CDR3 protein: ASLKGHTEAF

V gene: TRBV11-3
CDR3 protein: ASSPRGGASDTQY

V gene: TRBV6-8
CDR3 protein: ASSDVSGESFYEQY

V gene: TRBV11-3
CDR3 protein: ASSPGTGSPRETQY

V gene: TRBV12-5
CDR3 protein: ASGPGATILETQY

V gene: TRBV19
CDR3 protein: ASSLEGARGTEAF

V gene: TRBV19
CDR3 protein: ASSPWGVSVQPQH

V gene: TRBV18
CDR3 protein: ASSPSESNQPQH

V gene: TRBV19
CDR3 protein: ASSSINHSNQPQH

V gene: TRBV9
CDR3 protein: ASSTPKLRQGNTGELF

V gene: TRBV6-8
CDR3 protein: ASSGWGRAEAF

V gene: TRBV29-1
CDR3 protein: SVQTGGGNTEAF